What follows describes a single TCR beta chain. Under the authors' procedure: It was from reference gene primer amplification that nucleated cell counts were estimated. Some clones are missing from TCRdb's copy, which holds only in-frame ones; the method was immunoSEQ multiplex PCR. The D gene and trimming were derived from the DNA, and the V and J assignments and clone size from that table. The sample contains some 70,000 clones, just over 85% of which appear only once. This sample was taken from a study of blood T cell repertoires in COVID-19. Overall study: The United States, Italy and Spain were the sources of the acute and convalescent COVID-19 samples. In each case, the material was cDNA or gDNA derived from T cells, B-cell-depleted T cells, or PBMCs.

The sequence came from a young man with acute or convalescent COVID-19. The specimen sequenced was peripheral blood.

CDR3 region: CASSEGAGITDTQYF. The CDR3 DNA reads as TGTGCCAGCAGTGAAGGGGCGGGAATCACAGATACGCAGTATTTT. V gene TRBV6-1 combines with J gene TRBJ2-3, with a weak D call TRBD2 (6 bases). The CDR3 runs to 15 residues. V lost 1 base to trimming and J lost 2 bases, with 10 bases between them. Germline assignment: CDR1 MNHNS and CDR2 SASEGT.